This TCR beta chain was captured in a study of CD8+CD57+ T cells in acquired aplastic anemia. General study findings and limits: Both patients and controls carried the same twenty-nine CD8+ CDR3 sequences.

Investigators profiled TCR beta VDJ and CDR3 from genomic DNA template. In TCRdb, the reads were re-called with MiXCR into one record per CDR3 protein. The sample consists of fewer than 85,000 distinct CDR3 sequences, 70% of them appearing once. The germline CDR1 and CDR2 sequences are LNHDA and SQIVND (reference sequence). The CDR3 runs to 14 residues. With 7 bases removed from V and 7 bases from J, the gap between germline ends came to 14 bases. Whoever was chosen for sequencing had shown CD8+CD57+ cell expansion by flow cytometry. Everyone among the patients had severe acquired aplastic anemia. This clonotype was observed a single time. Its antigen is unknown.

This TCR was sampled from a human donor with aplastic anemia. V and J are TRBV19 and TRBJ1-6; TRBD1 is a possible D gene (6 bases). The sequenced sample consisted of sorted CD4+, CD8+, or CD8+CD57+ T cells (not recorded which) from PBMCs. The CDR3 nucleotides read TGTGCCAGTACTACCGGACAGCCAAATTCACCCCTCCACTTT. This gives the protein CASTTGQPNSPLHF. Drawing the rest from reference TRBV19 and TRBJ1-6, the complete variable domain is DGGITQSPKYLFRKEGQNVTLSCEQNLNHDAMYWYRQDPGQGLRLIYYSQIVNDFQKGDIAEGYSVSREKKESFPLTVTSAQKNPTAFYLCASTTGQPNSPLHFGNGTRLTVT.